This T cell receptor (beta chain) was sequenced for a study of T cells in Graves' hyperthyroidism and ophthalmopathy. Study-wide findings and caveats: Peripheral blood also featured most of the thyroid clonotypes expanded above 0.001.

This CDR3 is 18 amino acids long. In germline, CDR1 is SGHAT, CDR2 FQDESV (reference sequence). With 5 bases clipped from V and 2 bases from J, the junction kept 12 bases outside the gene matches. The CDR3 regions of TCR beta were amplified from RNA transcripts. Initially, a first-round RT-PCR of the TCR CDR3 employed the HTBI primer set. TCRdb recomputed calls from the multiplex PCR reads with MiXCR, one row per CDR3 protein. The table has fewer than 250,000 distinct CDR3 sequences, almost 25% seen once. This clonotype showed up many times. The antigen remains unidentified. Subjects with ophthalmopathy showed a Clinical Activity Score no lower than 3, a NOSPECS grade no lower than 4, and a duration shorter than 3 months.

This sequence was found in a woman in her 40s with Graves' ophthalmopathy. The specimen was blood. This chain joins TRBV11-1 and TRBJ2-5; 12 bases line up with TRBD2. The CDR3 reads CASSLDPQTSGRQETQYF. CDR3 DNA sequence: TGTGCCAGCAGCCTCGACCCCCAGACTAGCGGGAGACAAGAGACCCAGTACTTC.